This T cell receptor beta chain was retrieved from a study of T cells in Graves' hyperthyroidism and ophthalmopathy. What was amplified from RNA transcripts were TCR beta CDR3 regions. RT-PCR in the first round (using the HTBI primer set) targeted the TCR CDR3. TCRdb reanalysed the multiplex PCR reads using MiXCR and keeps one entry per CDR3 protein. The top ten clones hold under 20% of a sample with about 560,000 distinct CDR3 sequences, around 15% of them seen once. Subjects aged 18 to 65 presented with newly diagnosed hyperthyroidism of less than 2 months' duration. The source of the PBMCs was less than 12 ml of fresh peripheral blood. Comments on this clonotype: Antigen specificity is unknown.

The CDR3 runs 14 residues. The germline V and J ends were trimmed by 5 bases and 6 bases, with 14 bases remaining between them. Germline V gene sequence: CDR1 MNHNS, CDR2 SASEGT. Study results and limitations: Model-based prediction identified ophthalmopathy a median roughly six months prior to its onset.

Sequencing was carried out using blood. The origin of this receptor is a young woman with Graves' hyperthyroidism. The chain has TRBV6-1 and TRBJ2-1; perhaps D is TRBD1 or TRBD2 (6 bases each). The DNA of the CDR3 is TGTGCCAGCAGTAAAGGGGGGAGCCTCAATGAGCAGTTCTTC. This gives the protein CASSKGGSLNEQFF.